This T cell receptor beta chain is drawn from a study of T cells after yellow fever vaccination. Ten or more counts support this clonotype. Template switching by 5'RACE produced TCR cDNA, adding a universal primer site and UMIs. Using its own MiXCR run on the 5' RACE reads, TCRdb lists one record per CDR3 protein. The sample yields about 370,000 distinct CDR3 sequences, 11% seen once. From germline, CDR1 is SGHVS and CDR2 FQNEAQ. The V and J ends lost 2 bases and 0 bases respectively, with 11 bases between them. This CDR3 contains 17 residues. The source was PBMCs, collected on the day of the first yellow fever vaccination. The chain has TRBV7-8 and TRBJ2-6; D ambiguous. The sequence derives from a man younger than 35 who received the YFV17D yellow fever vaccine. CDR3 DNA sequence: TGTGCCAGCAGCTTACCCCGACGGTACTCTGGGGCCAACGTCCTGACTTTC. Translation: CASSLPRRYSGANVLTF.